This is a list of T cell receptor beta chains from one sample in a study of OX40 agonist ivuxolimab in advanced cancers. Profiled with immunoSEQ multiplex PCR; TCRdb holds only in-frame clones, not every one. The sample carries about 68,000 clones, 65% to 90% recorded once. This specimen was CD4+ or CD8+ T cells sorted from blood, taken in a trial of the OX40 agonist ivuxolimab. The receptors shown here come from an adult with an advanced solid tumor such as melanoma, head and neck, liver or kidney cancer. The CDR3 runs from the conserved cysteine through the conserved F or W. The D gene is left open where the match is weak. Part of the rows lack a size; the others show once, few, many or a class for expanded clones.

v_gene	abundance	d_gene	j_gene	CDR3aa	CDR3nt
TRBV5-6	NA	NA	TRBJ2-3	CASSREDTQYF	TGTGCCAGCAGCAGAGAAGATACGCAGTATTTT
TRBV11-2	NA	TRBD1	TRBJ1-3	CASSLDGGTVSGNTIYF	TGTGCCAGCAGCTTAGATGGTGGGACAGTCTCTGGAAACACCATATATTTT
TRBV28	NA	NA	TRBJ2-1	CASSPKDEQFF	TGTGCCAGCAGTCCTAAGGATGAGCAGTTCTTC
TRBV18	NA	NA	TRBJ1-4	CASSPMGLSTNEKLFF	TGTGCCAGCTCACCGATGGGTTTGTCAACTAATGAAAAACTGTTTTTT
TRBV7-2	NA	NA	TRBJ1-5	CASSSRASLNQPQHF	TGTGCCAGCAGCTCCCGGGCCTCCCTCAATCAGCCCCAGCATTTT
TRBV27	NA	TRBD2	TRBJ2-7	CASSTLSGAHLAGSGLEQYF	TGTGCCAGCAGCACCCTCTCAGGGGCCCACTTAGCGGGGTCGGGATTGGAGCAGTACTTC
TRBV19	NA	NA	TRBJ1-5	CASSIPGFFSSNQPQHF	TGTGCCAGTAGTATTCCCGGTTTTTTTTCTAGCAATCAGCCCCAGCATTTT
TRBV9	NA	NA	TRBJ2-2	CASSVGPLLNTGELFF	TGTGCCAGCAGCGTAGGTCCCCTCCTGAACACCGGGGAGCTGTTTTTT
TRBV27	NA	TRBD1	TRBJ1-5	CASSLFDRGQAQPQHF	TGTGCCAGCAGTTTATTTGACAGGGGCCAGGCTCAGCCCCAGCATTTT
TRBV5-6	NA	NA	TRBJ1-2	CASSRDWVRYYGYTF	TGTGCCAGCAGCCGGGATTGGGTCAGATACTATGGCTACACCTTC
TRBV6-5	NA	TRBD2	TRBJ2-5	CASSREARETQYF	TGTGCCAGCAGCCGGGAGGCCCGAGAGACCCAGTACTTC
TRBV7-8	few	NA	TRBJ2-5	CASSFTGAETQYF	TGTGCCAGCAGCTTTACGGGAGCAGAGACCCAGTACTTC
TRBV6-5	NA	NA	TRBJ2-1	CASSKGGLRVF	TGTGCCAGCAGCAAAGGGGGGCTCCGGGTCTTC
TRBV28	NA	NA	TRBJ1-1	CASTLGETEAFF	TGTGCCAGCACCCTGGGGGAGACTGAAGCTTTCTTT
TRBV15	few	NA	TRBJ1-5	CATSRADQPQHF	TGTGCCACCAGCAGAGCGGATCAGCCCCAGCATTTT
TRBV5-1	NA	NA	TRBJ2-3	CASSSTGPGSTDTQYF	TGCGCCAGCAGCTCGACCGGGCCGGGGAGCACAGATACGCAGTATTTT
TRBV13	once	NA	TRBJ1-2	CASSSYRVVDYGYTF	TGTGCCAGCAGCTCCTACAGGGTAGTAGACTATGGCTACACCTTC
TRBV29-1	NA	NA	TRBJ2-7	CSVARRDEQYF	TGCAGCGTGGCGCGGCGGGACGAGCAGTACTTC
TRBV28	NA	TRBD1	TRBJ2-7	CASSRRGQETYEQYF	TGTGCCAGCAGTCGCCGGGGACAGGAAACCTACGAGCAGTACTTC
TRBV5-1	once	NA	TRBJ1-1	CASSLGVREGNTEAFF	TGCGCCAGCAGCTTGGGGGTAAGGGAGGGGAACACTGAAGCTTTCTTT
TRBV2	many	NA	TRBJ1-3	CASKELSGNTIYF	TGTGCCAGCAAGGAGCTCTCTGGAAACACCATATATTTT
TRBV5-8	NA	TRBD1	TRBJ1-3	CASSFGTGGNTIYF	TGTGCCAGCAGCTTCGGGACAGGGGGAAACACCATATATTTT
TRBV5-1	NA	NA	TRBJ1-4	CASSSARSDATNEKLFF	TGCGCCAGCAGCTCGGCTCGGAGTGATGCAACTAATGAAAAACTGTTTTTT
TRBV7-9	NA	NA	TRBJ1-3	CASSLRTGTSGNTIYF	TGTGCCAGCAGCTTACGAACAGGAACCTCTGGAAACACCATATATTTT
TRBV11-2	NA	NA	TRBJ2-5	CASSPHYTQETQYF	TGTGCCAGCAGCCCTCATTACACCCAAGAGACCCAGTACTTC
TRBV7-2	NA	TRBD1	TRBJ1-1	CASSLTGGTEAFF	TGTGCCAGCAGCTTAACAGGGGGGACTGAAGCTTTCTTT
TRBV7-2	NA	NA	TRBJ1-3	CASSLGPQGTGNTIYF	TGTGCCAGCAGCTTAGGGCCGCAGGGAACTGGAAACACCATATATTTT
TRBV6-5	NA	TRBD1	TRBJ1-1	CASRNELQGATEAFF	TGTGCCAGCAGGAACGAACTCCAGGGGGCCACTGAAGCTTTCTTT
TRBV19	NA	NA	TRBJ2-2	CASRTGNTGELFF	TGTGCCAGTAGGACAGGGAACACCGGGGAGCTGTTTTTT
TRBV4-3	once	TRBD1	TRBJ2-7	CASSQDPETGTYEQYF	TGCGCCAGCAGCCAAGACCCCGAGACAGGGACCTACGAGCAGTACTTC
TRBV5-4	NA	NA	TRBJ2-7	CASSLAGVLMNEQYF	TGTGCCAGCAGCTTGGCCGGAGTCCTGATGAACGAGCAGTACTTC
TRBV7-9	NA	NA	TRBJ1-3	CASSLDRANTGNTIYF	TGTGCCAGCAGCTTAGACAGGGCGAATACTGGAAACACCATATATTTT
TRBV25-1	NA	NA	TRBJ2-1	CASRFLDYNEQFF	TGTGCCAGCAGGTTCCTGGACTACAATGAGCAGTTCTTC
TRBV29-1	NA	NA	TRBJ2-1	CSVEATGNEQFF	TGCAGCGTTGAAGCTACGGGGAATGAGCAGTTCTTC
TRBV9	once	NA	TRBJ2-3	CASSVAWYSTDTQYF	TGTGCCAGCAGCGTAGCTTGGTACAGCACAGATACGCAGTATTTT
TRBV5-8	NA	NA	TRBJ2-5	CASSLGGGFETQYF	TGTGCCAGCAGCTTGGGAGGAGGTTTCGAGACCCAGTACTTC
TRBV4-2	NA	NA	TRBJ2-3	CASSGEGTGDTQYF	TGTGCCAGCAGCGGTGAAGGCACGGGAGATACGCAGTATTTT
TRBV18	NA	TRBD1	TRBJ2-7	CASSPTQGAVNEQYF	TGTGCCAGCTCACCAACCCAGGGGGCAGTGAACGAGCAGTACTTC
TRBV28	few	TRBD1	TRBJ2-7	CAVTGNTYEQYF	TGTGCCGTGACAGGGAACACCTACGAGCAGTACTTC
TRBV4-1	few	NA	TRBJ2-1	CASSQENLSEQFF	TGCGCCAGCAGCCAAGAGAACCTCAGTGAGCAGTTCTTC
TRBV18	NA	TRBD1	TRBJ2-7	CASSPLGDRGDEQYF	TGTGCCAGCTCCCCCCTTGGGGACAGGGGGGACGAGCAGTACTTC
TRBV19	NA	TRBD2	TRBJ2-1	CATQLAGGMGEQFF	TGTGCCACCCAACTAGCGGGAGGGATGGGTGAGCAGTTCTTC
TRBV2	NA	TRBD1	TRBJ2-7	CASTPNSDRVGF	TGTGCCAGCACTCCTAATTCAGACAGGGTGGGCTTC
TRBV7-2	NA	TRBD1	TRBJ2-7	CASSLGTGVPYEQYF	TGTGCCAGCAGCCTCGGGACAGGGGTTCCCTACGAGCAGTACTTC
TRBV11-3	NA	TRBD1	TRBJ2-5	CASSPTGVKTQYF	TGTGCCAGCAGCCCGACAGGGGTGAAGACCCAGTACTTC
TRBV6-1	NA	NA	TRBJ1-3	CASRMKGYSGNTIYF	TGTGCCAGCAGGATGAAAGGCTACTCTGGAAACACCATATATTTT
TRBV9	NA	NA	TRBJ2-7	CASSVEGSQEGIGDEQYF	TGTGCCAGCAGCGTAGAAGGATCTCAGGAGGGAATAGGAGACGAGCAGTACTTC
TRBV7-2	NA	NA	TRBJ1-2	CASSLVGPGYGYTF	TGTGCCAGCAGCTTAGTAGGGCCGGGCTATGGCTACACCTTC
TRBV18	NA	NA	TRBJ1-1	CASSPAVNTEAFF	TGTGCCAGCTCACCCGCAGTGAACACTGAAGCTTTCTTT
TRBV29-1	NA	NA	TRBJ1-1	CSSRDTRRAFF	TGCAGCTCCCGGGACACGAGGAGAGCTTTCTTT
TRBV9	NA	TRBD2	TRBJ2-7	CASSEGLGLYEQYF	TGTGCCAGCAGTGAGGGACTAGGGCTCTACGAGCAGTACTTC
TRBV11-2	NA	NA	TRBJ2-1	CASSLNGLNEQFF	TGTGCCAGCAGCTTAAACGGCCTAAATGAGCAGTTCTTC
TRBV5-1	NA	NA	TRBJ2-1	CASTWRVSTPDEQFF	TGCGCCAGCACCTGGAGAGTGTCCACTCCGGATGAGCAGTTCTTC
TRBV5-5	NA	NA	TRBJ2-1	CASSPPLRDRSPFEQFF	TGTGCCAGCAGCCCGCCCCTGCGGGATCGGAGCCCATTTGAGCAGTTCTTC
TRBV15	NA	NA	TRBJ2-1	CATTRDSNYNEQFF	TGTGCCACCACCCGGGACTCCAACTACAATGAGCAGTTCTTC